These T cell receptor beta chains were read from a single sample in a study of T-cell memory formation after mild COVID-19. TCRdb passed the 5' RACE reads through MiXCR, listing each CDR3 protein once. The repertoire holds 100,000 to 130,000 distinct CDR3 sequences, with 18% as singletons. Sequenced sample: PBMCs or a T cell subset sorted from them (not recorded which). Every receptor here comes from a man younger than 35 who had mild COVID-19 (a few samples of this study predate the infection). Cell type and time point are not known. Both conserved end residues are part of each CDR3. D genes are given only for firm matches. Not all rows give a size; the values are once, few, many and, for expanded clones, a class.

clone size,J gene,D gene,V gene,CDR3 protein,CDR3 DNA
few,TRBJ2-6,NA,TRBV5-1,CASSLTPDRHSGANVLTF,TGCGCCAGCAGCTTGACCCCAGACAGGCACTCTGGGGCCAACGTCCTGACTTTC
NA,TRBJ2-3,TRBD2,TRBV7-3,CASSLSAGAGDTQYF,TGTGCCAGCAGCTTATCAGCGGGGGCAGGGGATACGCAGTATTTT
few,TRBJ1-1,NA,TRBV5-1,CASSLVARGNTEAFF,TGCGCCAGCAGCTTAGTCGCCAGGGGAAACACTGAAGCTTTCTTT
few,TRBJ1-4,NA,TRBV12-3/TRBV12-4,CASSLGEEKLFF,TGTGCCAGCAGTTTAGGGGAGGAAAAACTGTTTTTT
NA,TRBJ2-4,TRBD2,TRBV5-4,CASSLQPGLAGGNIQYF,TGTGCCAGCAGCCTACAACCGGGACTAGCGGGAGGAAACATTCAGTACTTC
NA,TRBJ2-3,NA,TRBV4-1,CASSFVSQLDTQYF,TGCGCCAGCAGCTTTGTTTCTCAGTTAGATACGCAGTATTTT
NA,TRBJ1-3,NA,TRBV5-1,CASSLGNQGTGNTIYF,TGCGCCAGCAGCTTGGGCAATCAGGGGACTGGAAACACCATATATTTT
few,TRBJ2-7,NA,TRBV5-1,CASSLNQGTYEQYF,TGCGCCAGCAGCTTGAATCAGGGGACCTACGAGCAGTACTTC
many,TRBJ2-5,NA,TRBV25-1,CASSGQETQYF,TGTGCCAGCAGTGGCCAAGAGACCCAGTACTTC
few,TRBJ2-5,NA,TRBV10-2,CASSEGVQETQYF,TGCGCCAGCAGTGAGGGGGTCCAAGAGACCCAGTACTTC
NA,TRBJ2-3,TRBD2,TRBV20-1,CSATPGGARTDTQYF,TGCAGTGCTACCCCGGGGGGGGCCCGCACAGATACGCAGTATTTT
NA,TRBJ2-2,NA,TRBV20-1,CSARDKAQANTGELFF,TGCAGTGCTAGAGATAAGGCGCAGGCGAACACCGGGGAGCTGTTTTTT
many,TRBJ2-5,NA,TRBV5-5,CASSNHRSRETQYF,TGTGCCAGCAGCAACCACAGGAGTCGAGAGACCCAGTACTTC
NA,TRBJ2-2,TRBD1,TRBV11-2,CASSEGQGDTGELFF,TGTGCCAGCAGCGAGGGACAGGGGGACACCGGGGAGCTGTTTTTT